The clone carrying this T cell receptor beta chain was picked up a small number of times. Its target is not known. This sample was included in a study of CD8 T cell repertoires and HIV-1 epitope variants. Study-wide results and caveats: Most of the nine antigen-specific clonotypes appeared cross-reactive to autologous or escape variants. Only beta chains were identified, marking proliferation to antigen, not function.

V shed 8 bases and J shed 9 bases, with 11 bases lying between them. CDR3 size: 11 residues. Germline V gene data show CDR1 as SEHNR and CDR2 as FQNEAQ (reference sequence). TCR beta CDR3 was sequenced at survey depth on immunoSEQ. The repertoire was sequenced with immunoSEQ multiplex PCR; TCRdb's copy has only in-frame clones and lacks some. The sample has some 5,200 clones; 64% are singletons. Sample: cultured CD8+ T cells derived from PBMCs. The V call is TRBV7-9, the J call TRBJ2-1; D may match TRBD1 or TRBD2 (6 bases each). This TCR was recovered from a male donor with HIV. CDR3 sequence: CASLQGGEQFF. Here the CDR3 DNA reads TGTGCCAGCTTACAGGGAGGTGAGCAGTTCTTC.